This TCR beta chain originates from a study of blood T cell repertoires in COVID-19. Study details: Both acute and convalescent COVID-19 samples were obtained from the United States, Italy and Spain.

Some clones are missing from TCRdb's copy, which holds only in-frame ones; the method was immunoSEQ multiplex PCR. This sample carries a few hundred thousand clones, about 87% of them seen once, and the ten largest clones take around an eighth. V was pared by 9 bases and J by 3 bases, with 3 bases of the junction left unmatched. The CDR3 totals 13 residues. Germline CDR1 and CDR2: ENHRY and SYGVKD. As for this clone: The sample has other DNA sequences that encode this CDR3 too.

The clonotype was recovered from a woman in her 50s with COVID-19, enrolled during active disease. The rearrangement links TRBV10-3 to TRBJ1-1, with 11 bases that match TRBD1. Sample: peripheral blood. The chain's CDR3 is CAIRGQGDTEAFF. CDR3 nucleotide sequence: TGTGCCATTAGGGGACAGGGGGACACTGAAGCTTTCTTT.